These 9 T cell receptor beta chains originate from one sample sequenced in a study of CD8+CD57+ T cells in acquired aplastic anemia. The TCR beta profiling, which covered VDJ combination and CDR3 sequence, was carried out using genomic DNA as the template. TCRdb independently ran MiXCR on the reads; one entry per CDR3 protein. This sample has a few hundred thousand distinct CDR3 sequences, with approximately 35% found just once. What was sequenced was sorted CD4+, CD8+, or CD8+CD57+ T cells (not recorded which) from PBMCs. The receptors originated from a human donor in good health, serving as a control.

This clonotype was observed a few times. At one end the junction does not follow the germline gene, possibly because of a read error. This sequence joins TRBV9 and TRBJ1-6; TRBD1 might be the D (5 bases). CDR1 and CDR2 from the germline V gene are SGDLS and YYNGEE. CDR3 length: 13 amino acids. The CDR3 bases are TGTGCCCGCAGCGTAGTCAGGGATTCACCCCTCCACTTT. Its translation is CARSVVRDSPLHF.

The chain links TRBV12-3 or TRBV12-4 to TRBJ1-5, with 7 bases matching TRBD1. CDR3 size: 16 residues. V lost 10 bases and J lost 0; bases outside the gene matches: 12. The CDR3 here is CATAAKGQNSNQPQHF. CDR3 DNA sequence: TGTGCCACCGCAGCAAAGGGACAGAATAGCAATCAGCCCCAGCATTTT.

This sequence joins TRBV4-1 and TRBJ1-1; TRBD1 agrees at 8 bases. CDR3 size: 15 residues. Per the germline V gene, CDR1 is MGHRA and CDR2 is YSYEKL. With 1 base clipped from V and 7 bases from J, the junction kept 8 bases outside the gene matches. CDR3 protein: CASSQVSTGGYEAFF. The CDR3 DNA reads TGCGCCAGCAGCCAAGTGAGTACAGGGGGATATGAAGCTTTCTTT.

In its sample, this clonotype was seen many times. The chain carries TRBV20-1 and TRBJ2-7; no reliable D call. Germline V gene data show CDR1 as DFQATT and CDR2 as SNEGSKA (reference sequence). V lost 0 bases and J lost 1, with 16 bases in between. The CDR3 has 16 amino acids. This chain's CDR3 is CSARDRHVALSYEQYF. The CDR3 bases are TGCAGTGCTAGAGATAGGCACGTAGCCCTATCCTACGAGCAGTACTTC.

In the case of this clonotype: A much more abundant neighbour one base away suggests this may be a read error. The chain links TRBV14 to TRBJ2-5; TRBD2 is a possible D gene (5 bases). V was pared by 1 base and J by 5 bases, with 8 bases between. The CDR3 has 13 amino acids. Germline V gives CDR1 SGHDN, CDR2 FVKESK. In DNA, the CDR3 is TGTGCCAGCAGCCAAGCGGGGTCCGAGACCCAGTACTTC. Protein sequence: CASSQAGSETQYF.

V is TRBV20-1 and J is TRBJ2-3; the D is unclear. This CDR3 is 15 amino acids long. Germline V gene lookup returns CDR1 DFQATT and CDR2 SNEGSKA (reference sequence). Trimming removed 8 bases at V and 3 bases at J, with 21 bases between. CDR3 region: CSTKMIKVWTDTQYF. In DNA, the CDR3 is TGCAGTACTAAAATGATAAAGGTTTGGACAGATACGCAGTATTTT.

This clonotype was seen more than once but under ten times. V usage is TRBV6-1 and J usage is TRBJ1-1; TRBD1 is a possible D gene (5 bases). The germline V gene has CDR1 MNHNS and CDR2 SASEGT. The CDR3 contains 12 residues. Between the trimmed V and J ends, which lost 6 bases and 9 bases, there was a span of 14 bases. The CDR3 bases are TGTGCCAGCAGCCCGGGGGGAGAGCAAGCTTTCTTT. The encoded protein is CASSPGGEQAFF.

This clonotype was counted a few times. CDR3 nucleotides: TGCGCCAGCAGCTTGGCCGCCACAGGGAACTCCTACAATGAGCAGTTCTTC. This encodes CASSLAATGNSYNEQFF. The J gene is TRBJ2-1, the V gene TRBV5-1, with D possibly being TRBD1 (6 bases). This CDR3 spans 17 amino acids. V was shortened by 0 bases and J by 0 bases, with 13 bases between the two germline ends. CDR1 and CDR2 from the germline V gene are SGHRS and YFSETQ.

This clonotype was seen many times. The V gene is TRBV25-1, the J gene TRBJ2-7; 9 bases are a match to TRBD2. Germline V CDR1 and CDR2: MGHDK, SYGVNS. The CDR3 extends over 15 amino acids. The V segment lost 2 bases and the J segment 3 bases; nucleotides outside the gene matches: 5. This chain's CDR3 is CASSEGASGIYEQYF. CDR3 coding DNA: TGTGCCAGCAGTGAAGGGGCTAGCGGGATCTACGAGCAGTACTTC.